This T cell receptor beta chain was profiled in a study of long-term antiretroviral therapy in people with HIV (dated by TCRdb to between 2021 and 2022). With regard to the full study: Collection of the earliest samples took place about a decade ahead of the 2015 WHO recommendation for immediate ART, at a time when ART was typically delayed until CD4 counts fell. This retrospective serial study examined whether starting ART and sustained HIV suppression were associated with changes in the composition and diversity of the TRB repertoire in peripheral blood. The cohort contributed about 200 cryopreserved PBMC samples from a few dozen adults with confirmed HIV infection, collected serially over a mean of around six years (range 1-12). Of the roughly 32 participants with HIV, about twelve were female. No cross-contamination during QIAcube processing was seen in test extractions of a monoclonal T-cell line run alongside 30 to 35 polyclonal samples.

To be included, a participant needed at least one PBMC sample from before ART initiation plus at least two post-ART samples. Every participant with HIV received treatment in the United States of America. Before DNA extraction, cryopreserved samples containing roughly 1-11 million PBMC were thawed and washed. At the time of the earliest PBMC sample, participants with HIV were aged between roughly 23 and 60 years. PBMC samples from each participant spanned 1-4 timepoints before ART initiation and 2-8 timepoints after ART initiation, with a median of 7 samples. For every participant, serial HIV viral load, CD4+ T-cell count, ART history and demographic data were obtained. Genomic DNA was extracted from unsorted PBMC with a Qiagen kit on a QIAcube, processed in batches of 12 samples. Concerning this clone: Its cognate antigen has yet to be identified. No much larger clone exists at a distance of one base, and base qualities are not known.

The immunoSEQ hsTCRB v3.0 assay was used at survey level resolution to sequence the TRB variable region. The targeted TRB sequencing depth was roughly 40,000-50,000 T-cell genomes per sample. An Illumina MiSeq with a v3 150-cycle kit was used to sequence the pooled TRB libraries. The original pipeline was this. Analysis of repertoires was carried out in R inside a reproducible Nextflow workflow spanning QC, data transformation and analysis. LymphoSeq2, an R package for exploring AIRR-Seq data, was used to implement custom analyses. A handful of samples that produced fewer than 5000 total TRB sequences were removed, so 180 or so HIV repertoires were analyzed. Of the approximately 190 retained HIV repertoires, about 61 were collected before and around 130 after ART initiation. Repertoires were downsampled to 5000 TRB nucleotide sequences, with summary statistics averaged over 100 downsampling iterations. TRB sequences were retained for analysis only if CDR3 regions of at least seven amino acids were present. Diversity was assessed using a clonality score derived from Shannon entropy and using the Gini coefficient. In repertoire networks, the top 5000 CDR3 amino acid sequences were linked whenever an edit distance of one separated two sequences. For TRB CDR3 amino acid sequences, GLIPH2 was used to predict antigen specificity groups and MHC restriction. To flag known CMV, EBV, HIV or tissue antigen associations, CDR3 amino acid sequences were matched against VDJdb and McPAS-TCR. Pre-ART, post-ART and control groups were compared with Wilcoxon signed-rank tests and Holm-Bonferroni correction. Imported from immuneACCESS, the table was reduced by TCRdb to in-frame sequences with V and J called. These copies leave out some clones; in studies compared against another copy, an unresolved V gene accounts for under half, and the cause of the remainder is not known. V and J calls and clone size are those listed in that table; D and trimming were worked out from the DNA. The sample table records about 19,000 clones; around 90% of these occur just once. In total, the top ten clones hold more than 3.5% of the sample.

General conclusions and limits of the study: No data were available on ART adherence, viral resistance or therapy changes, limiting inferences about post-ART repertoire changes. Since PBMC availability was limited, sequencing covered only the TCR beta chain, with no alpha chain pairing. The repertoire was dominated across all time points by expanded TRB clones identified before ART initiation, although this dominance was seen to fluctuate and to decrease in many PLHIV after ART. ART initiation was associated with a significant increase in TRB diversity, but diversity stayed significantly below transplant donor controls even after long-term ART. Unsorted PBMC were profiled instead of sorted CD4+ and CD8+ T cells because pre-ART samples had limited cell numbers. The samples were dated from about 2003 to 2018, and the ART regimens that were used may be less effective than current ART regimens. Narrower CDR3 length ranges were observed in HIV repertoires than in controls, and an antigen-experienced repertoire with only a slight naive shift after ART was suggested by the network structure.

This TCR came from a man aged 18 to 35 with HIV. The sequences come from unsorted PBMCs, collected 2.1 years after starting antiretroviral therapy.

CDR3 loop: CASSAGQQGINEKLFF. The DNA sequence reads TGTGCCAGCAGCGCCGGACAACAGGGGATTAATGAAAAACTGTTTTTT. The chain employs TRBV9 and TRBJ1-4, and 7 bases in between align with TRBD1. Measured from the cysteine to the phenylalanine, the CDR3 is 16 residues long. The kept DNA is CDR3 alone, 48 bases in frame from the first base. The germline V end is reduced by 3 bases and the J end by 4 bases; junction bases left unmatched: 9. CDR1 is given as SGDLS and CDR2 as YYNGEE, both from the germline V gene.